This T cell receptor (beta chain) appears in the sequencing data of a study of tissue T cells after allogeneic stem cell transplantation. Libraries were prepared by immunoSEQ multiplex PCR; TCRdb keeps only in-frame clonotypes and omits some of them. This sample yields just over 25,000 clones, of which 91% are seen a single time; 1.5% to 2% belongs to the top ten. Per the germline V gene, CDR1 is SGDLS and CDR2 is YYNGEE. Trimming took 3 bases from V and 7 from J; bases not matched to a gene: 5. This CDR3 has 15 residues. V gene TRBV9 combines with J gene TRBJ2-1, with 12 bases aligning to TRBD2. The clonotype comes from a male donor at least 60 years old who later had graft-versus-host disease after an allogeneic stem cell transplant. The source was blood, collected before transplantation. The CDR3 sequence is CASSARTSGANEQFF. The CDR3, as DNA: TGTGCCAGCAGCGCCCGGACTAGCGGGGCGAATGAGCAGTTCTTC.